This T cell receptor beta chain was sequenced in a study of somatic mutations in cytotoxic T cells in rheumatoid arthritis. Study-wide background: Flow cytometry sorted some V beta antibody-stained T-cell populations to nearly 100% purity, V beta1+ cells among them being sequenced for TCRB. Points from the study as a whole: An age-related increase in CD8+ clonality was seen in rheumatoid arthritis patients but not in healthy controls. Of the expanded CD8+ clones, the antigen targets were not known.

Note on this clone: The antigen is unknown.

Some clones are missing from TCRdb's copy, which holds only in-frame ones; the method was immunoSEQ multiplex PCR. The table lists 10,000 to 15,000 clones, more than 65% of them singletons, with 22% in the top ten. Sequenced material: CD8+ T cells sorted from blood. This clonotype was sampled from an adult with rheumatoid arthritis.

The CDR3 nucleotides are TGTGCCTGGCTGGTGGTAGATACGCAGTATTTT. Translated: CAWLVVDTQYF. This rearrangement joins TRBV30 to TRBJ2-3; D is uncertain. Germline values: CDR1 GTSNPN, CDR2 SVGIG (reference sequence). Trimming shortened V by 5 bases and J by 5 bases, and 8 bases separated the two germline ends. The CDR3 contains 11 residues.